Sequencing of this TCR beta chain was carried out in a study of T cell clonality in common variable immunodeficiency. This clone was seen ten or more times. Read sequence stops 3 residues before the CDR3 end, and the germline J gene provides the missing end. The V gene's germline CDR1 is LNHDA and CDR2 SQIVND (reference sequence). Trimming took off 6 bases at V and 6 bases at J, with 12 bases between the two ends. The CDR3 covers 12 residues. Assay: immunoSEQ multiplex PCR; the TCRdb copy retains only in-frame clones and omits some. The sample counts approximately 81,000 clones, none seen once; the ten largest own about 0.8%.

This chain links TRBV19 with TRBJ2-7, with TRBD1 as a possible D gene (5 bases). Sequencing was carried out using peripheral blood mononuclear cells. This sequence originates from a person between 18 and 69 years old in good health. CDR3 in amino acids: CASRSLGAEQYF. The sequenced CDR3 bases are TGTGCCAGTAGGTCCCTAGGGGCCGAG. The variable domain in full, with the rest retrieved from reference TRBV19 and TRBJ2-7, is DGGITQSPKYLFRKEGQNVTLSCEQNLNHDAMYWYRQDPGQGLRLIYYSQIVNDFQKGDIAEGYSVSREKKESFPLTVTSAQKNPTAFYLCASRSLGAEQYFGPGTRLTVT.